Listed below are T cell receptor beta chains from one sample, sequenced in a study of OX40 agonist ivuxolimab in advanced cancers. Clones were sequenced by immunoSEQ multiplex PCR, and TCRdb holds only the in-frame ones, with some missing. In the table there are over 50,000 clones, around 87% of which are singletons. Sample: CD4+ or CD8+ T cells sorted from blood, taken in a trial of the OX40 agonist ivuxolimab. Receptor source: an adult with an advanced solid tumor such as melanoma, head and neck, liver or kidney cancer. CDR3s include the opening cysteine and the closing phenylalanine or tryptophan. The D gene is left open where the match is weak. Clone sizes are given selectively: once, few, many, or a class where the clone is expanded.

length: 15
J: TRBJ2-7
D: TRBD1
V: TRBV27
size: -
CDR3: CASSYSTGAAYEQYF
DNA: TGTGCCAGCAGTTACTCGACAGGGGCTGCCTACGAGCAGTACTTC

length: 17
J: TRBJ2-3
D: TRBD2
V: TRBV5-8
size: few
CDR3: CASSSGLVGGKVDTQYF
DNA: TGTGCCAGCAGCTCGGGACTAGTGGGGGGGAAAGTAGATACGCAGTATTTT

length: 14
J: TRBJ1-1
D: -
V: TRBV9
size: -
CDR3: CASSAAGERTEAFF
DNA: TGTGCCAGCAGCGCTGCAGGGGAGAGGACTGAAGCTTTCTTT

length: 17
J: TRBJ2-3
D: TRBD2
V: TRBV2
size: -
CDR3: CASSDSGVAGVTDTQYF
DNA: TGTGCCAGCAGTGATTCCGGAGTAGCGGGGGTCACAGATACGCAGTATTTT

length: 14
J: TRBJ2-7
D: -
V: TRBV7-9
size: few
CDR3: CASSYGGTDYEQYF
DNA: TGTGCCAGCAGCTACGGCGGGACAGATTACGAGCAGTACTTC

length: 14
J: TRBJ1-2
D: -
V: TRBV27
size: -
CDR3: CASSLSLGLEGYTF
DNA: TGTGCCAGCAGTTTATCCCTGGGATTGGAGGGCTACACCTTC

length: 15
J: TRBJ1-2
D: -
V: TRBV7-9
size: -
CDR3: CASSLGSGSKVGYTF
DNA: TGTGCCAGCAGCTTAGGATCAGGGAGCAAGGTTGGCTACACCTTC

length: 16
J: TRBJ1-3
D: TRBD1
V: TRBV16
size: -
CDR3: CASSQSRGQLRNTIYF
DNA: TGTGCCAGCAGCCAATCCCGGGGACAGTTAAGAAACACCATATATTTT

length: 19
J: TRBJ2-7
D: -
V: TRBV7-2
size: -
CDR3: CASSLARPERGYPSYEQYF
DNA: TGTGCCAGCAGCTTAGCACGACCCGAAAGGGGTTACCCCTCCTACGAGCAGTACTTC

length: 15
J: TRBJ2-1
D: -
V: TRBV5-6
size: -
CDR3: CASSLGGGPYNEQFF
DNA: TGTGCCAGCAGCTTGGGGGGCGGCCCCTACAATGAGCAGTTCTTC

length: 12
J: TRBJ1-2
D: -
V: TRBV19
size: -
CDR3: CASSIAGSGYTF
DNA: TGTGCCAGTAGTATCGCGGGGAGCGGCTACACCTTC